This T cell receptor (beta chain) emerged from a study of technical replicates of blood from several donors. This clone was found once. Trimming at V came to 5 bases and at J to 4 bases, leaving 4 bases not matched to a gene. This CDR3 region has 14 residues. Germline values: CDR1 LNHDA, CDR2 SQIVND (reference sequence). Using immunoSEQ multiplex PCR, the repertoire was profiled, and TCRdb retains in-frame clones only, with some absent. The sample gives about 80,000 clones, about 97% of which show up once; over 0.15% is in the top ten. Sequencing was carried out using T cells isolated from PBMCs. The sequence was obtained from a human donor in good health. The V and J genes are TRBV19 and TRBJ1-4; TRBD1 matches at 7 bases. CDR3: CASSGTELNEKLFF. The DNA of the CDR3 is TGTGCCAGTAGTGGGACAGAGCTTAATGAAAAACTGTTTTTT. Full variable domain (remainder filled in from reference TRBV19 and TRBJ1-4): DGGITQSPKYLFRKEGQNVTLSCEQNLNHDAMYWYRQDPGQGLRLIYYSQIVNDFQKGDIAEGYSVSREKKESFPLTVTSAQKNPTAFYLCASSGTELNEKLFFGSGTQLSVL.